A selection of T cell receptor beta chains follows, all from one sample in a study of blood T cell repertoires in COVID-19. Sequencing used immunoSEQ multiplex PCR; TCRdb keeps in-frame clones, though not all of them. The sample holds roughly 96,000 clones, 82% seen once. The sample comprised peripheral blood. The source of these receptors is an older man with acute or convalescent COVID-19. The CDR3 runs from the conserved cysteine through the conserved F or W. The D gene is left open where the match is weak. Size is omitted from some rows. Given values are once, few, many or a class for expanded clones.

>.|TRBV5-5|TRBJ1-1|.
TGTGCCAGCAGCTTACAGAGAAAGGCTGAAGCTTTCTTT
CASSLQRKAEAFF
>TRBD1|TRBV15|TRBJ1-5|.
TGTGCCACCAGCATCGGGACAGGGGGACAGCCCCAGCATTTT
CATSIGTGGQPQHF
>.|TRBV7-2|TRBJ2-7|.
TGTGCCAGCAGCTTAGGACAGGTCTCCTACGAGCAGTACTTC
CASSLGQVSYEQYF
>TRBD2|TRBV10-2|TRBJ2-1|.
TGCGCCAGCAGTGGACTAGCGGGCTCCTACAATGAGCAGTTCTTC
CASSGLAGSYNEQFF
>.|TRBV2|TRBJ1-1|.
TGTGCCAGCAGTCGGCAGGGTTTCACTGAAGCTTTCTTT
CASSRQGFTEAFF
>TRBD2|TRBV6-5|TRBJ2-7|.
TGTGCCAGCAGTTCGGGTGCGGGGGGAACCTACGAGCAGTACTTC
CASSSGAGGTYEQYF
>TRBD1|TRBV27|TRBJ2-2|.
TGTGCCAGCAGTTTAATTCCGGGGACAGGGTTAATCAACACCGGGGAGCTGTTTTTT
CASSLIPGTGLINTGELFF
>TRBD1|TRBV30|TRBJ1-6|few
TGTGCCTGGAGTGCGAGACAGGGGGCGAATTCACCCCTCCACTTT
CAWSARQGANSPLHF
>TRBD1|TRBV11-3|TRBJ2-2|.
TGTGCCAGCAGCTCAGGGGGCCGCGGGGAGCTGTTTTTT
CASSSGGRGELFF
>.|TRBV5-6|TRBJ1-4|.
TGTGCCAGCAGCTTGGCCGGGGGTATTAATGAAAAACTGTTTTTT
CASSLAGGINEKLFF
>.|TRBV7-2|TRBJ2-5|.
TGTGCCAGCAATCGGGACTTTGGAGGGACCCAGTACTTC
CASNRDFGGTQYF
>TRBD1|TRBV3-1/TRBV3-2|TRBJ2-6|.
TGTGCCAGCAGCCTGTGGGACAGGGCGGCCTCTGGGGCCAACGTCCTGACTTTC
CASSLWDRAASGANVLTF
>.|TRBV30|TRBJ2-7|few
TGTGCCTGGAGTGGCTCGACAGCCTACGAGCAGTACTTC
CAWSGSTAYEQYF
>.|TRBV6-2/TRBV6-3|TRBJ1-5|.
TGTGCCAGCACCCCTTGGCCAGGCCAGCCCCAGCATTTT
CASTPWPGQPQHF
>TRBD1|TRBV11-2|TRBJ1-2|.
TGTGCCAGCAGCTTAGGGGGACAGGGGGCGGGCTACACCTTC
CASSLGGQGAGYTF
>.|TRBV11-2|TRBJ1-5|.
TGTGCCAGCAGCGTTGACGGGAATCAGCCCCAGCATTTT
CASSVDGNQPQHF
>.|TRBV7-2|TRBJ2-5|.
TGTGCCAGCAGCTTGCAACAGGGAAGTCGAGAGACCCAGTACTTC
CASSLQQGSRETQYF
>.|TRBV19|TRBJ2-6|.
TGTGCCAGTAGAGCCGGGGCCAACGTCCTGACTTTC
CASRAGANVLTF
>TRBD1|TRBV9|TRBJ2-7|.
TGTGCCAGCAGCGTGGGGGACAGGGTAGTCTACGAGCAGTACTTC
CASSVGDRVVYEQYF
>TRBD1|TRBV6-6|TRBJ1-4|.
TGTGCCAGCAGTCAAAAACTAGGGACAGGGGCAGTCGAAAAACTGTTTTTT
CASSQKLGTGAVEKLFF
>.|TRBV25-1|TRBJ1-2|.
TGTGCCAGCAGTGAATACTACGGCTACACCTTC
CASSEYYGYTF
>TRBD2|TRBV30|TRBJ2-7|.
TGTGCCTGGAGTGTCGGAAGCGGGAGATTTGAGCAGTACTTC
CAWSVGSGRFEQYF
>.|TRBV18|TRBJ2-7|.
TGTGCCAGCTCACCCGGGCAGAGTAGACGGGGCGAGCAGTACTTC
CASSPGQSRRGEQYF
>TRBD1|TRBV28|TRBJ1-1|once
TGTGCCAGCAGTCCGCCACTCGGGACAGGGGTGCTGGAAGCTTTCTTT
CASSPPLGTGVLEAFF
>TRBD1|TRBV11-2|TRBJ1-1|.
TGTGCCAGCAGCTTAGGGTTCCCAGGGGGGAGGACTGAAGCTTTCTTT
CASSLGFPGGRTEAFF
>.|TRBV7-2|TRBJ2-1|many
TGTGCCAGCAGCCCCCGGACTTTTAGCAATGAGCAGTTCTTC
CASSPRTFSNEQFF
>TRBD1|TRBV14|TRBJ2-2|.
TGTGCCAGCAGCCGGACAGGGTTGCGCTTCACCGGGGAGCTGTTTTTT
CASSRTGLRFTGELFF
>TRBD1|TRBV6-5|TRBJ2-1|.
TGTGCCAGCAGTATCTTTACAGGGGTGGATGAGCAGTTCTTC
CASSIFTGVDEQFF
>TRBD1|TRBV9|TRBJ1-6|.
TGTGCCAGCAGCCAGCTGACAGGGGAGGATTCACCCCTCCACTTT
CASSQLTGEDSPLHF
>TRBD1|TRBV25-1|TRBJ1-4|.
TGTGCCAGCAGTGGCAGGGGGCGATATGAAAAACTGTTTTTT
CASSGRGRYEKLFF
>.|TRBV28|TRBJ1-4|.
TGTGCCAGCAGTTTAGGCTTCTCAGGGTTTGAAAAACTGTTTTTT
CASSLGFSGFEKLFF
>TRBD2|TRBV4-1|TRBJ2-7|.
TGCGCCAGCAGCCAAGATCCGGCTAGCGGAGCCTACGAGCAGTACTTC
CASSQDPASGAYEQYF
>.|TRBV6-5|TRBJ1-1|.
TGTGCCAGCAGTCCCGGACGGGGGAGGACTGAAGCTTTCTTT
CASSPGRGRTEAFF
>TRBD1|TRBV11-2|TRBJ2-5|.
TGTGCCAGCAGTTGGGACAGGGGAGAGACCCAGTACTTC
CASSWDRGETQYF
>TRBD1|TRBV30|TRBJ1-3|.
TGTGCCTGGAGTGACGGACAGGGTACTGGAAACACCATATATTTT
CAWSDGQGTGNTIYF
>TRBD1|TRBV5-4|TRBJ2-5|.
TGTGCCAGCACCCGGACAGGGGTGAAACAAGAGACCCAGTACTTC
CASTRTGVKQETQYF
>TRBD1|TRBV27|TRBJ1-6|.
TGTGCCAGCACCTGGGACAGCTTCTCCTATAATTCACCCCTCCACTTT
CASTWDSFSYNSPLHF
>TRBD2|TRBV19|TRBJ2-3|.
TGTGCCAGTAGTAGGGGACTAGCGGGAGGAGGAGATACGCAGTATTTT
CASSRGLAGGGDTQYF
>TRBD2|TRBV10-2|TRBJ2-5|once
TGCGCCAGCAAAGAGGGAGGGAAGACCCAGTACTTC
CASKEGGKTQYF
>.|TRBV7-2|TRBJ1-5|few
TGTGCCAGCAGCCTAGGAGTCAATCAGCCCCAGCATTTT
CASSLGVNQPQHF
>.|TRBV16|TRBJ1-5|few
TGTGCCAGCAGCCGAGGGCAGGATGACAATCAGCCCCAGCATTTT
CASSRGQDDNQPQHF
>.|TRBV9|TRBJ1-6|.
TGTGCCAGCAGCGTAGCGAATTCACCCCTCCACTTT
CASSVANSPLHF
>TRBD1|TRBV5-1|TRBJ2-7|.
TGCGCCAGCAGCTTGGTGGACAGGGGTATGGAGCAGTACTTC
CASSLVDRGMEQYF
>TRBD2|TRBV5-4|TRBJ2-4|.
TGTGCCAGCAGCTTGCGACTTGGGGGGGAGGGGATGTATGAAAACATTCAGTACTTC
CASSLRLGGEGMYENIQYF